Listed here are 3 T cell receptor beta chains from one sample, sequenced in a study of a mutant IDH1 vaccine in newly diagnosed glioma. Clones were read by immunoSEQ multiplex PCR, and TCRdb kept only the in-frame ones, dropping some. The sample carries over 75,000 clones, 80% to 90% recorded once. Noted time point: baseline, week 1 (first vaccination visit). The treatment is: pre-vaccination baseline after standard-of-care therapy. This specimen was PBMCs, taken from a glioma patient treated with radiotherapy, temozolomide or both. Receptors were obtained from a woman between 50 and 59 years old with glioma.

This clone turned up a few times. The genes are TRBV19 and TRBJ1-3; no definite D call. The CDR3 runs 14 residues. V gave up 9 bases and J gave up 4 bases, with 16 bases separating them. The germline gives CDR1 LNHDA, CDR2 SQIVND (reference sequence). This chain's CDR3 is CASSPGTGGNTIYF. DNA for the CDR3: TGTGCCAGCAGCCCCGGCACGGGGGGAAACACCATATATTTT. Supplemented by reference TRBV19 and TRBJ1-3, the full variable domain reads DGGITQSPKYLFRKEGQNVTLSCEQNLNHDAMYWYRQDPGQGLRLIYYSQIVNDFQKGDIAEGYSVSREKKESFPLTVTSAQKNPTAFYLCASSPGTGGNTIYFGEGSWLTVV.

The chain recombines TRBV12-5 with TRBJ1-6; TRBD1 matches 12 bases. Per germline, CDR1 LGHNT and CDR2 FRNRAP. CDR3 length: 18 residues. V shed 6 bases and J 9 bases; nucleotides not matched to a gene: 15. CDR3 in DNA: TGTGCTAGTGGATGGGACAGGGGGCCCCCTCTGTTAAGTTCACCCCTCCACTTT. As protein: CASGWDRGPPLLSSPLHF.

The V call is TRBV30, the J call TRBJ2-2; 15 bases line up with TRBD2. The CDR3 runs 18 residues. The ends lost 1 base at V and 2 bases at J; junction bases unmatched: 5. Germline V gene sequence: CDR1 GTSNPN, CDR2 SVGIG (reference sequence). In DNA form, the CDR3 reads TGTGCCTGGAGTGGCAGGACTAGCGGGAGGGCCAACACCGGGGAGCTGTTTTTT. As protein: CAWSGRTSGRANTGELFF.